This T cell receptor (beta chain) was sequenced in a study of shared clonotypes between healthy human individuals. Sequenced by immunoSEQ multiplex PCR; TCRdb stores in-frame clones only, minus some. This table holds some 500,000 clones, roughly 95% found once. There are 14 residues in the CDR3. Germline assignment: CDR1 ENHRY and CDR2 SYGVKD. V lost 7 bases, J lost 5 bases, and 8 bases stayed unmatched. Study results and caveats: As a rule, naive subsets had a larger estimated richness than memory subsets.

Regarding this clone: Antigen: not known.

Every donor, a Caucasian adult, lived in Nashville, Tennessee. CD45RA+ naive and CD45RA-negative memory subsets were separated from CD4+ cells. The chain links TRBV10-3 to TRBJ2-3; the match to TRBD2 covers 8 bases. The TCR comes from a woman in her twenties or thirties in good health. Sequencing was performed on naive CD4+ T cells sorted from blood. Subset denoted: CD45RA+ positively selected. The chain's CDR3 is CAIKSGSGIDTQYF. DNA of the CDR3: TGTGCCATCAAGAGCGGGAGTGGGATAGATACGCAGTATTTT.